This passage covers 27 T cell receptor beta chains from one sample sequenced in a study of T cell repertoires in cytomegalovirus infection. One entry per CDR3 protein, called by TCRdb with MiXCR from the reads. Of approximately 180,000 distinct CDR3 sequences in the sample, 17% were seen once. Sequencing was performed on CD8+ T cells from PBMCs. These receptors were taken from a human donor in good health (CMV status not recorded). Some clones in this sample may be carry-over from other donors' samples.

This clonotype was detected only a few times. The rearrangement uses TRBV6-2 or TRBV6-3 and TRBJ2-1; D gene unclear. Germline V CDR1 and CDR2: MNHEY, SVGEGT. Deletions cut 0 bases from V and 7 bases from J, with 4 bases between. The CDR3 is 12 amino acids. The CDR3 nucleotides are TGTGCCAGCAGTTACTCCCCGAATGAGCAGTTCTTC. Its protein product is CASSYSPNEQFF.

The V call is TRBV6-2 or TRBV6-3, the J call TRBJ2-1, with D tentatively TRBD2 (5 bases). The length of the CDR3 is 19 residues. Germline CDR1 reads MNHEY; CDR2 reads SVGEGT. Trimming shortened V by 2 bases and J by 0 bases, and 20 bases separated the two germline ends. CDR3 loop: CASSYGVGLVTSSYNEQFF. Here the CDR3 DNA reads TGTGCCAGCAGTTACGGGGTTGGGCTAGTTACTAGCTCCTACAATGAGCAGTTCTTC.

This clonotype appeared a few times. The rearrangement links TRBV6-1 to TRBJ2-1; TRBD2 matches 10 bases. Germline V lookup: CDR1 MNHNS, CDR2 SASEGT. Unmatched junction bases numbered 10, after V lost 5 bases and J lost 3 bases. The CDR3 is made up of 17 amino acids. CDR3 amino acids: CASSLEAGGILYNEQFF. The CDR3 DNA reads TGTGCCAGCAGTTTGGAAGCGGGGGGGATTCTCTACAATGAGCAGTTCTTC.

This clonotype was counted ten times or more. The CDR3 DNA sequence: TGTGCCAGTAGTATCGGGAACACTGAAGCTTTCTTT. This translates into CASSIGNTEAFF. The chain carries TRBV19 and TRBJ1-1; D remains ambiguous. CDR1 LNHDA and CDR2 SQIVND come from the germline V gene (reference sequence). Trimming left V 3 bases short and J 1 base short, with 3 bases between. This CDR3 has 12 residues.

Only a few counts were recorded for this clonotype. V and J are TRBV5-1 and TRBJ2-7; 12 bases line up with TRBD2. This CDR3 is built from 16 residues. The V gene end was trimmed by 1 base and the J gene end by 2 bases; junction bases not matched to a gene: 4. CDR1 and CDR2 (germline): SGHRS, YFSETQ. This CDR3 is CASSLPTSGGTYEQYF. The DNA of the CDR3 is TGCGCCAGCAGCTTGCCAACTAGCGGGGGGACCTACGAGCAGTACTTC.

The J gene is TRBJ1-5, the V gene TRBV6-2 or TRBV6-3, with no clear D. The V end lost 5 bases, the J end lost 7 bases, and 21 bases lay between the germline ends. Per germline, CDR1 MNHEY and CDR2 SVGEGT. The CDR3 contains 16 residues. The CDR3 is CASSPRLSQYRQPQHF. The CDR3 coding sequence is TGTGCCAGCAGTCCCCGTTTGTCTCAGTATCGGCAGCCCCAGCATTTT.

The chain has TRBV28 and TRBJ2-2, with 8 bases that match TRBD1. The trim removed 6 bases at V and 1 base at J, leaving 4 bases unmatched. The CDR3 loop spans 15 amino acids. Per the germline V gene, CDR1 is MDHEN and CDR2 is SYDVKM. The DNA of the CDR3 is TGTGCCAGCAGCCGTGGGACAGGGAACACCGGGGAGCTGTTTTTT. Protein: CASSRGTGNTGELFF. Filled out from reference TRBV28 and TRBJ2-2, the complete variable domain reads DVKVTQSSRYLVKRTGEKVFLECVQDMDHENMFWYRQDPGLGLRLIYFSYDVKMKEKGDIPEGYSVSREKKERFSLILESASTNQTSMYLCASSRGTGNTGELFFGEGSRLTVL.

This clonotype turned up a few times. The CDR3: CASSFLITYEQYF. DNA of the CDR3: TGTGCCAGCAGTTTCCTGATTACCTACGAGCAGTACTTC. J is TRBJ2-7 and V is TRBV12-3 or TRBV12-4; D remains ambiguous. This CDR3 spans 13 amino acids. V shed 3 bases and J shed 2 bases, with 8 bases lying between them.

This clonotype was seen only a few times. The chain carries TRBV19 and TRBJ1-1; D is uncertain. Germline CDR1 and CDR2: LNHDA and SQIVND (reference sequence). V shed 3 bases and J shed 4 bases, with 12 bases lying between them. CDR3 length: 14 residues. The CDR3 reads CASSMGRLSTEAFF. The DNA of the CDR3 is TGTGCCAGTAGTATGGGTCGGTTGAGCACTGAAGCTTTCTTT.

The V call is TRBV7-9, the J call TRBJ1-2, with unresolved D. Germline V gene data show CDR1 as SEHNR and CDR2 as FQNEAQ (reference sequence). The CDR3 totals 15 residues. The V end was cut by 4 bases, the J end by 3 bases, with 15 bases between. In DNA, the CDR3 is TGTGCCAGCAGCTCATTAGACGGACCAGACTATGGCTACACCTTC. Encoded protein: CASSSLDGPDYGYTF.

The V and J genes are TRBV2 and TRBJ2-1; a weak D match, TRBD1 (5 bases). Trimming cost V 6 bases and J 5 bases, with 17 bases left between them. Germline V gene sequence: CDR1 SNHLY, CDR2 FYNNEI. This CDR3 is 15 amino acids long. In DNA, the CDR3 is TGTGCCAGCAGCGTTGGTGATGAAGGGGACAATGAGCAGTTCTTC. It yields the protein CASSVGDEGDNEQFF.

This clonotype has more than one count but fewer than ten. CDR3 amino acids: CSARDSAGTGGEQFF. The CDR3 DNA reads as TGCAGTGCTAGAGATTCGGCGGGGACGGGGGGTGAGCAGTTCTTC. The chain joins TRBV20-1 to TRBJ2-1; the match to TRBD2 covers 7 bases. Germline loops: CDR1 DFQATT, CDR2 SNEGSKA (reference sequence). The CDR3 extends over 15 amino acids. V lost 0 bases to trimming and J lost 9 bases; unmatched junction nucleotides: 11.

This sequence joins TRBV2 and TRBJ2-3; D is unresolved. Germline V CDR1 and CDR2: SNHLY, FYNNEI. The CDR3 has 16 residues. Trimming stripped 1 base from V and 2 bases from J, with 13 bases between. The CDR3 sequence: CASSEGHLLATDTQYF. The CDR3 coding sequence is TGTGCCAGCAGTGAAGGACACCTACTTGCCACAGATACGCAGTATTTT.

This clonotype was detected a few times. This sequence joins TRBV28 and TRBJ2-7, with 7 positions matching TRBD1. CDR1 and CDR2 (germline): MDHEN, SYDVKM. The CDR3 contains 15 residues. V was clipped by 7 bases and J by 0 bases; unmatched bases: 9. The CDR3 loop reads CASISPRDSSYEQYF. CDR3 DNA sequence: TGTGCCAGCATCTCACCCCGGGACAGCTCCTACGAGCAGTACTTC.

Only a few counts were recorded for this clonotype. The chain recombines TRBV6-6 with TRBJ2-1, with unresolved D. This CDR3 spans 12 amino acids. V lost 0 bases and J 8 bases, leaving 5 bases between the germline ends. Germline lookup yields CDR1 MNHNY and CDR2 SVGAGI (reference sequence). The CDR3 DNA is TGTGCCAGCAGTTACTCAATTGATGAGCAGTTCTTC. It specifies CASSYSIDEQFF.

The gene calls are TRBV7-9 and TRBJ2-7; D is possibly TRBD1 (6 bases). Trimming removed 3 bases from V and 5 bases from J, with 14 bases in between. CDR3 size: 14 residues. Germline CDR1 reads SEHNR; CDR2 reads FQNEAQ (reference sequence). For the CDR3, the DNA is TGTGCCAGCAGCTTCTCTCAGGGGCGGAACGAGCAGTACTTC. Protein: CASSFSQGRNEQYF.

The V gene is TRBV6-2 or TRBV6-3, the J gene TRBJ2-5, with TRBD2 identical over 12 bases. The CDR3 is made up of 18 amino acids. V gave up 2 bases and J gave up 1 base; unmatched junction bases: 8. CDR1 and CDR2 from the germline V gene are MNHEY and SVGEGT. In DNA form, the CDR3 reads TGTGCCAGCAGTTACCGTCTAGCGGGGGGGGTTGGCCAAGAGACCCAGTACTTC. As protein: CASSYRLAGGVGQETQYF.

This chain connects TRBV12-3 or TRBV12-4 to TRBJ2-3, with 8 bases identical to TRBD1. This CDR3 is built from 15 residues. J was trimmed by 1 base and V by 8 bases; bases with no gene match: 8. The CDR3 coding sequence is TGTGCCAGCTCGCAGGGGGCGATCGGCACAGATACGCAGTATTTT. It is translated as CASSQGAIGTDTQYF.

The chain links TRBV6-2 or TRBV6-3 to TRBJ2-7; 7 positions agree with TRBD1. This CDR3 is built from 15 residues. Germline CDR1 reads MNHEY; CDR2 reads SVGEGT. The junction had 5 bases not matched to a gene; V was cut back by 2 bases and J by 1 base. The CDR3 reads CASSYQPGQSYEQYF. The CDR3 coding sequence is TGTGCCAGCAGTTACCAACCGGGACAGTCCTACGAGCAGTACTTC.

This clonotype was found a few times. CDR3 DNA sequence: TGTGCCAGCAGCCAAGATCAGGCTAGGAGCGGCTACACCTTC. Residues: CASSQDQARSGYTF. The chain employs TRBV14 and TRBJ1-2; unclear D gene. Trimming pared 0 bases from V and 8 bases from J, leaving 13 bases between. Germline values: CDR1 SGHDN, CDR2 FVKESK. The CDR3 extends over 14 amino acids.

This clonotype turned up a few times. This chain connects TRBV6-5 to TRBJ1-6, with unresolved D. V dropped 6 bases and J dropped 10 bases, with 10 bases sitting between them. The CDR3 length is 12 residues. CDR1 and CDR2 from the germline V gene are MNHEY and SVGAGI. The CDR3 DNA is TGTGCCAGCAGCTCGGTCGGGTCACCCCTCCACTTT. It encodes CASSSVGSPLHF.

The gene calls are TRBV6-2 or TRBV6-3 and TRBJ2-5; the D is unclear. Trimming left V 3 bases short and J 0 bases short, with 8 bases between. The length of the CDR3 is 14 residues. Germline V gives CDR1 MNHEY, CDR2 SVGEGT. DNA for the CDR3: TGTGCCAGCAGTTATCTCTGGTACCAAGAGACCCAGTACTTC. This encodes CASSYLWYQETQYF.

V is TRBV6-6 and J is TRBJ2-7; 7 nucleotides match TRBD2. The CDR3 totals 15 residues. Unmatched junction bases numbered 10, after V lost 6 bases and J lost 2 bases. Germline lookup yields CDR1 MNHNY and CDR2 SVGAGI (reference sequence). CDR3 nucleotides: TGTGCCAGCAGCCGCGGGGGACGGGATACCTACGAGCAGTACTTC. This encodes CASSRGGRDTYEQYF.

The CDR3, as DNA: TGCAGCGTTCCCAATTGGTACGGGGCCGACACCGGGGAGCTGTTTTTT. Translating gives CSVPNWYGADTGELFF. This chain uses TRBV29-1 with TRBJ2-2; D may match TRBD1 or TRBD2 (5 bases each). Germline V CDR1 and CDR2: SQVTM, ANQGSEA. This CDR3 region has 16 residues. Trimming shortened V by 5 bases and J by 3 bases, and 19 bases separated the two germline ends.

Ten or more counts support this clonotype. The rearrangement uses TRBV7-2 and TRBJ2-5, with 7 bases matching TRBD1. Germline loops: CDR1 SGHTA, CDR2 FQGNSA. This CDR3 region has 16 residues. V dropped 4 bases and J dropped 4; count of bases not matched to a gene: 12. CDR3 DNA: TGTGCCAGCAGCTCCCGACAGGGAGCAATAAGAGAGACCCAGTACTTC. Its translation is CASSSRQGAIRETQYF. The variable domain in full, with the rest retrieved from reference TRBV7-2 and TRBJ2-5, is GAGVSQSPSNKVTEKGKDVELRCDPISGHTALYWYRQSLGQGLEFLIYFQGNSAPDKSGLPSDRFSAERTGGSVSTLTIQRTQQEDSAVYLCASSSRQGAIRETQYFGPGTRLLVL.

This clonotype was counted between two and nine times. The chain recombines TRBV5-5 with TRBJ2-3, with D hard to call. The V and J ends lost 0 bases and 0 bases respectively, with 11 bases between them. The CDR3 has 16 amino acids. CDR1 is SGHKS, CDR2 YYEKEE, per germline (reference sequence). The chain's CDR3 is CASSLVPGGSTDTQYF. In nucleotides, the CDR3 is TGTGCCAGCAGCTTGGTGCCAGGTGGGAGCACAGATACGCAGTATTTT.

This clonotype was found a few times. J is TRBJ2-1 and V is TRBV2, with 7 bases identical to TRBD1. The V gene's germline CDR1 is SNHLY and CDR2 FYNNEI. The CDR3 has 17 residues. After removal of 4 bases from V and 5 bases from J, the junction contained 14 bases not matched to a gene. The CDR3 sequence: CASSGTRQGISNNEQFF. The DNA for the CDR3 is TGTGCCAGCAGTGGTACCCGACAGGGAATTAGCAACAATGAGCAGTTCTTC. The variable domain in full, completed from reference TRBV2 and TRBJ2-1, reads EPEVTQTPSHQVTQMGQEVILRCVPISNHLYFYWYRQILGQKVEFLVSFYNNEISEKSEIFDDQFSVERPDGSNFTLKIRSTKLEDSAMYFCASSGTRQGISNNEQFFGPGTRLTVL.